This passage covers 13 T cell receptor beta chains from one sample sequenced in a study of T cell responses to AZD1222 COVID-19 vaccine. The repertoire was sequenced with immunoSEQ multiplex PCR; TCRdb's copy has only in-frame clones and lacks some. The sample records more than 110,000 clones, approximately 92% being singletons. Specimen: peripheral blood, collected 28 days after the second AZD1222 dose. The receptors stem from an adult who received the AZD1222 COVID-19 vaccine.

The V call is TRBV3-1 (or the pseudogene TRBV3-2), the J call TRBJ2-7; D may be TRBD2 (7 bases). The V and J ends lost 1 base and 5 bases respectively, with 12 bases between them. Per germline, CDR1 LGHDT and CDR2 YNNKEL (reference sequence). This CDR3 has 14 amino acids. CDR3 DNA sequence: TGTGCCAGCAGCCAAGCGGGGGGCGTCGACGAGCAGTACTTC. Translated, it gives CASSQAGGVDEQYF.

This clone was found a few times. This chain joins TRBV3-1 (or the pseudogene TRBV3-2) and TRBJ2-1, with 7 bases fitting TRBD2. The germline CDR1 and CDR2 sequences are LGHDT and YNNKEL (reference sequence). V was pared by 4 bases and J by 4 bases, with 4 bases of the junction left unmatched. CDR3 length: 14 residues. CDR3 amino acids: CASSRTRGYNEQFF. The CDR3 nucleotides read TGTGCCAGCAGCCGGACTAGGGGTTACAATGAGCAGTTCTTC.

V is TRBV15 and J is TRBJ2-7; no definite D call. This CDR3 is 12 amino acids long. Trimming removed 4 bases from V and 3 bases from J, with 7 bases in between. Germline V gene sequence: CDR1 LNHNV, CDR2 YYDKDF (reference sequence). The CDR3 nucleotides are TGTGCCACCAGCACGACCGGCTACGAGCAGTACTTC. As protein: CATSTTGYEQYF.

The CDR3 loop reads CASSTSQGASSEKLFF. For the CDR3, the DNA is TGTGCCAGTAGTACCTCTCAGGGGGCGTCGAGTGAAAAACTGTTTTTT. The rearrangement joins TRBV19 to TRBJ1-4; 8 bases match TRBD1. CDR3 size: 16 residues. With 4 bases clipped from V and 7 bases from J, the junction kept 11 bases outside the gene matches. The germline gives CDR1 LNHDA, CDR2 SQIVND (reference sequence).

This clone was seen a single time. The chain recombines TRBV9 with TRBJ2-6, with D tentatively TRBD1 (6 bases). CDR3 length equals 16 residues. In germline, CDR1 is SGDLS, CDR2 YYNGEE. V lost 3 bases to trimming and J lost 4 bases, with 14 bases between them. This CDR3 reads CASSATQGLGANVLTF. CDR3 DNA: TGTGCCAGCAGCGCCACCCAGGGGTTAGGGGCCAACGTCCTGACTTTC.

The chain has TRBV29-1 and TRBJ2-3; 9 bases match TRBD2. With 4 bases clipped from V and 3 bases from J, the junction kept 8 bases outside the gene matches. The CDR3 loop spans 15 amino acids. CDR1 is SQVTM, CDR2 ANQGSEA, per germline. CDR3 sequence reads: CSVAETSGATDTQYF. CDR3 nucleotides: TGCAGCGTTGCTGAGACTAGCGGAGCTACAGATACGCAGTATTTT.

V is TRBV28 and J is TRBJ2-1, with D perhaps TRBD2 (7 bases). This CDR3 comprises 15 residues. Germline-derived CDR1 and CDR2 are MDHEN and SYDVKM. Deletions cut 3 bases from V and 9 bases from J, with 18 bases between. This chain's CDR3 is CASSLAPGGRGEQFF. The CDR3 region has the DNA TGTGCCAGCAGTTTGGCCCCGGGAGGCAGGGGTGAGCAGTTCTTC.

J is TRBJ2-3 and V is TRBV27; no clear D. The CDR3 has 15 amino acids. The V gene's germline CDR1 is MNHEY and CDR2 SMNVEV (reference sequence). The V and J ends lost 6 bases and 1 base respectively, with 14 bases between them. The CDR3 nucleotides are TGTGCCAGCAGCCGGACCGGACCAGGCACAGATACGCAGTATTTT. This gives the protein CASSRTGPGTDTQYF.

V usage is TRBV28 and J usage is TRBJ2-7; 7 positions agree with TRBD2. V was pared by 5 bases and J by 3 bases, with 13 bases of the junction left unmatched. The CDR3 contains 16 residues. Germline CDR1 is MDHEN and CDR2 is SYDVKM. DNA of the CDR3: TGTGCCAGCAGTCTCGTCGCGGGCGGGAGTGTCTACGAGCAGTACTTC. It encodes CASSLVAGGSVYEQYF.

V gene TRBV11-1 combines with J gene TRBJ1-1; D unclear. The length of the CDR3 is 15 residues. Germline V gives CDR1 SGHAT, CDR2 FQDESV (reference sequence). V lost 1 base and J lost 4, with 13 bases in between. The CDR3 loop reads CASSLGEERATEAFF. DNA of the CDR3: TGTGCCAGCAGCTTAGGGGAAGAGAGGGCCACTGAAGCTTTCTTT.

The chain employs TRBV2 and TRBJ1-1; D not resolved. The germline V and J ends were trimmed by 5 bases and 1 base, with 11 bases remaining between them. The germline gives CDR1 SNHLY, CDR2 FYNNEI. The length of the CDR3 is 14 residues. The CDR3 nucleotides are TGTGCCAGCAGTTCCGCGGTTCGGAACACTGAAGCTTTCTTT. This codes for CASSSAVRNTEAFF.

J is TRBJ1-2 and V is TRBV18; TRBD1 matches at 8 bases. The length of the CDR3 is 14 residues. Germline V gene data show CDR1 as KGHSH and CDR2 as LQKENI. Trimming took 5 bases from V and 4 from J; bases not matched to a gene: 6. CDR3 in DNA: TGTGCCAGCTCAGCTGACAGGGGCCCCTATGGCTACACCTTC. Amino acids: CASSADRGPYGYTF.

The CDR3 sequence: CSVDDSYQLTDTQYF. CDR3 coding DNA: TGCAGCGTTGACGACAGCTACCAGCTCACAGATACGCAGTATTTT. The chain links TRBV29-1 to TRBJ2-3, with TRBD1 as a possible D gene (5 bases). Germline assignment: CDR1 SQVTM and CDR2 ANQGSEA. CDR3 length: 15 amino acids. The ends were cut back, 3 bases at V and 2 bases at J, with 15 bases in the middle.